This entry is about one T cell receptor (beta chain). The antigen is not known. The sample comes from a study of blood T cells in healthy people across ages. With a J-beta primer mix and a sample-barcoded 5' primer, a second PCR ran roughly 6 to 11 cycles. From the 5' RACE reads, TCRdb called clonotypes with MiXCR, one entry per CDR3 protein. The repertoire holds approximately 780,000 distinct CDR3 sequences, around 24% seen once, with about 3% in the top ten. Study results and limitations: The study found more naive CD4+ cells and higher diversity in long-lived than aged donors.

This same sample was also taken into another study, of T cells of mothers and their children.

The sample was blood. This clonotype originated in a boy younger than 18 in good health.

CDR3 amino acids: CASSFRAENSPLHF. The CDR3 DNA follows: TGTGCCAGCAGCTTCAGGGCCGAGAATTCACCCCTCCACTTT. This chain links TRBV11-2 with TRBJ1-6; the D gene is possibly TRBD1 (5 bases). Trimming stripped 3 bases from V and 7 bases from J, with 10 bases between. Germline V gene lookup returns CDR1 SGHAT and CDR2 FQNNGV. The CDR3 runs to 14 residues.